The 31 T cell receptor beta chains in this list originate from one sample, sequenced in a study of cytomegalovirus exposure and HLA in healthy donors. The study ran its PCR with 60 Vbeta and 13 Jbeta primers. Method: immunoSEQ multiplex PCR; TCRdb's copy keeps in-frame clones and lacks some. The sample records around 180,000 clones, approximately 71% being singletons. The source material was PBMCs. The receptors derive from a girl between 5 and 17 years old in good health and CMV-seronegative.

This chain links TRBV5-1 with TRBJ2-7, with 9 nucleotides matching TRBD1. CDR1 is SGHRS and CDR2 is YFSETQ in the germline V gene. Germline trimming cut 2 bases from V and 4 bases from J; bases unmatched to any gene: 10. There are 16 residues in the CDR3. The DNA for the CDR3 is TGCGCCAGCAGCTTAGTCCGGGGGACAGGGTGGTACGAGCAGTACTTC. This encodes CASSLVRGTGWYEQYF.

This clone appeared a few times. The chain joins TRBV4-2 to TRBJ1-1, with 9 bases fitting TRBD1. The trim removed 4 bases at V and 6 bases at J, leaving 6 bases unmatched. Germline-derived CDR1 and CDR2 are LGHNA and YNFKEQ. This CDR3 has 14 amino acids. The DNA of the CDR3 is TGTGCCAGCAGCCGCACAGGGGGCGAGGCTGAAGCTTTCTTT. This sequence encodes CASSRTGGEAEAFF.

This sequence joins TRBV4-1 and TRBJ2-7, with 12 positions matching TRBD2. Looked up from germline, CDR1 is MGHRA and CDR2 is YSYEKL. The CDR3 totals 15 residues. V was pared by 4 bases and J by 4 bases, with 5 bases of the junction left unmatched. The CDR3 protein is CASSRRLAGDYEQYF. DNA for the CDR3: TGCGCCAGCAGCCGACGACTAGCGGGGGATTACGAGCAGTACTTC.

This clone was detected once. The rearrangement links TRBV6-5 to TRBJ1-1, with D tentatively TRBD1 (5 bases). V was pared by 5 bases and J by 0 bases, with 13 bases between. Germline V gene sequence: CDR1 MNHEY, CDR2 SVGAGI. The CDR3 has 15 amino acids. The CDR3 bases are TGTGCCAGCAGTCGATTGGGGGGGATGAACACTGAAGCTTTCTTT. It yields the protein CASSRLGGMNTEAFF.

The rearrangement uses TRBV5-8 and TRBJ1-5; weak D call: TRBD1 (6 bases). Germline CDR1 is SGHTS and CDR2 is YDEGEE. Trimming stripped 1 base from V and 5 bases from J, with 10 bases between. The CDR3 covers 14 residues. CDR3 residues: CASSLFSGDQPQHF. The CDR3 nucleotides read TGTGCCAGCAGCTTGTTTTCAGGGGATCAGCCCCAGCATTTT.

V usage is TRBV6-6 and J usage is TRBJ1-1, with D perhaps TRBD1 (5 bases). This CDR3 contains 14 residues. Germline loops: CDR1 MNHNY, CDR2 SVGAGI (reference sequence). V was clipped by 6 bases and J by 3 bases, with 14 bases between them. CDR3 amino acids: CASSLSRGDTEAFF. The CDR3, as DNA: TGTGCCAGCAGCTTGTCCCGGGGGGACACTGAAGCTTTCTTT.

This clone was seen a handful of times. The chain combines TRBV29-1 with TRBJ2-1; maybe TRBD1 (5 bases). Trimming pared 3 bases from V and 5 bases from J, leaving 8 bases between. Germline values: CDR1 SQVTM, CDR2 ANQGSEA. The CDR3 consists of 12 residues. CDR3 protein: CSVDDSDNEQFF. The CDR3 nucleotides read TGCAGCGTTGATGACAGCGACAATGAGCAGTTCTTC.

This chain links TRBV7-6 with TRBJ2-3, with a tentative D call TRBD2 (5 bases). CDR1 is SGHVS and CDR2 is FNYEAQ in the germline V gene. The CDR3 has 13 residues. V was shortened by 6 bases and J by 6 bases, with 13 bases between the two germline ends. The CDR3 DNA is TGTGCCAGCAGAGCCACAAGCGGCGATACGCAGTATTTT. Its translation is CASRATSGDTQYF.

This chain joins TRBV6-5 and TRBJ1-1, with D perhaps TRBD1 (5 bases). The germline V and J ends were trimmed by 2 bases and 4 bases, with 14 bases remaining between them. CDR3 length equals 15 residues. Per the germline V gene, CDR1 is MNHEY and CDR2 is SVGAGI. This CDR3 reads CASSYGGGRGTEAFF. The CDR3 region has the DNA TGTGCCAGCAGTTACGGGGGGGGTCGGGGCACTGAAGCTTTCTTT.

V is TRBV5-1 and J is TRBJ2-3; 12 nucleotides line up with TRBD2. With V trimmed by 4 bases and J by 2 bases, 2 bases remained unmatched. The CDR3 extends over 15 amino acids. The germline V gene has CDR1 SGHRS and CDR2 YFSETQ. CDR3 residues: CASSPSGGATDTQYF. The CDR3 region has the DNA TGCGCCAGCAGCCCTAGCGGGGGGGCCACAGATACGCAGTATTTT.

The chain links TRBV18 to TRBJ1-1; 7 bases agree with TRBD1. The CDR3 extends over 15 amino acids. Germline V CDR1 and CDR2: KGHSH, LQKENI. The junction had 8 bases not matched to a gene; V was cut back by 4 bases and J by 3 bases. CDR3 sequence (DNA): TGTGCCAGCTCACACAACAGACAGGGTGACACTGAAGCTTTCTTT. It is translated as CASSHNRQGDTEAFF.

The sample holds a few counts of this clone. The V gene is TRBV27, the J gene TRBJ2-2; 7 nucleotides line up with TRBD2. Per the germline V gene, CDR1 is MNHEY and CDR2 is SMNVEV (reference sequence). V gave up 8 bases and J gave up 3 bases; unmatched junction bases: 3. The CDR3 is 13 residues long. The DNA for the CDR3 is TGTGCCAGCCGACGGGGGGACACCGGGGAGCTGTTTTTT. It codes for CASRRGDTGELFF.

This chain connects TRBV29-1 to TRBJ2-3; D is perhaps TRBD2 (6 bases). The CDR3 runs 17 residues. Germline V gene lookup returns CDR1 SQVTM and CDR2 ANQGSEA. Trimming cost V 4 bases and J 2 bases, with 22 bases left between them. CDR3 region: CSVGGTPLPPATDTQYF. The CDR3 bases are TGCAGCGTTGGCGGGACTCCCCTTCCCCCGGCCACAGATACGCAGTATTTT.

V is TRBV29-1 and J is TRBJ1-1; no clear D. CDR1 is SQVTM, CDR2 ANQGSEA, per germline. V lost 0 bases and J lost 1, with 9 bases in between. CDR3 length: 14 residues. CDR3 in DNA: TGCAGCGTTGAAGATCCGAGTGGGAACACTGAAGCTTTCTTT. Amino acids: CSVEDPSGNTEAFF.

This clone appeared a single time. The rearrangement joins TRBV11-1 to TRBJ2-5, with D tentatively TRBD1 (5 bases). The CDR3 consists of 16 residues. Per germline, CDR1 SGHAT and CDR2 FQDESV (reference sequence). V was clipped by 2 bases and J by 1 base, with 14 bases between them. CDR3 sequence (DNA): TGTGCCAGCAGCTTATCGGCCTTAAGGGGCCAAGAGACCCAGTACTTC. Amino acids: CASSLSALRGQETQYF.

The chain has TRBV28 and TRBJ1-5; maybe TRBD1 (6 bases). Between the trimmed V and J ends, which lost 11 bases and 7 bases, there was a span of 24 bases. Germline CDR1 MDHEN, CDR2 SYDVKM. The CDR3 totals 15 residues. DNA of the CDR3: TGTGCCTCCAGAAAGGGGGGTCGGGGGGAGCAGCCCCAGCATTTT. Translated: CASRKGGRGEQPQHF.

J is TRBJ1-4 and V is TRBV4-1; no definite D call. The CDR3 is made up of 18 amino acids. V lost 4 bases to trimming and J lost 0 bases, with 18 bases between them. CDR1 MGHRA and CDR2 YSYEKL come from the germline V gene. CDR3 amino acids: CASSPNEGGRATNEKLFF. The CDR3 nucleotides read TGCGCCAGCAGCCCAAACGAGGGAGGAAGGGCAACTAATGAAAAACTGTTTTTT.

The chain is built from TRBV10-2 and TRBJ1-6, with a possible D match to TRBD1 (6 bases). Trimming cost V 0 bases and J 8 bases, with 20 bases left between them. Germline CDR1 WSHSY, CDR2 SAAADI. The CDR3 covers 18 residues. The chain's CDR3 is CASSESGAWGKKDSPLHF. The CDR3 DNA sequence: TGCGCCAGCAGTGAGTCGGGGGCCTGGGGAAAAAAAGATTCACCCCTCCACTTT.

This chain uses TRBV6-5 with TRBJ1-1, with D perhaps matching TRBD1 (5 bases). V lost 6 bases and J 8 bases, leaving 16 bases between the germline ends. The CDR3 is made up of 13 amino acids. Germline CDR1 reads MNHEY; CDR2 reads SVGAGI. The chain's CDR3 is CASRPGLSKEAFF. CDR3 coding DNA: TGTGCCAGCAGGCCGGGACTCTCTAAGGAAGCTTTCTTT.

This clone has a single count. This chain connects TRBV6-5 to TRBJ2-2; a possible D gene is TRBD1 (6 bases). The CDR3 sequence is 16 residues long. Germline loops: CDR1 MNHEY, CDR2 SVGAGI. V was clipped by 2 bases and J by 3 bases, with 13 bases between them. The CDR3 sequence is CASSYSTGPDTGELFF. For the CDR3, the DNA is TGTGCCAGCAGTTACAGCACAGGGCCTGACACCGGGGAGCTGTTTTTT.

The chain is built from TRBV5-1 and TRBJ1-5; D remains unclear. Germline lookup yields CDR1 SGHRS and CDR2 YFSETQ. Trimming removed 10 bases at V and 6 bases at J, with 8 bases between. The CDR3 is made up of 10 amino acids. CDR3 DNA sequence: TGCGCCTACAGCGGTCAGCCCCAGCATTTT. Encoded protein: CAYSGQPQHF. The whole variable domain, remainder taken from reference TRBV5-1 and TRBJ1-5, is KAGVTQTPRYLIKTRGQQVTLSCSPISGHRSVSWYQQTPGQGLQFLFEYFSETQRNKGNFPGRFSGRQFSNSRSEMNVSTLELGDSALYLCAYSGQPQHFGDGTRLSIL.

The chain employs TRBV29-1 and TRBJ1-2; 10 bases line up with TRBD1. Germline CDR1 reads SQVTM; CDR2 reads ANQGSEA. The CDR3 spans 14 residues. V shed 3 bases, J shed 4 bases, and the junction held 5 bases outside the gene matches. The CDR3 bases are TGCAGCGTTGACCCGACAGGGGGCCCCTATGGCTACACCTTC. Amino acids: CSVDPTGGPYGYTF.

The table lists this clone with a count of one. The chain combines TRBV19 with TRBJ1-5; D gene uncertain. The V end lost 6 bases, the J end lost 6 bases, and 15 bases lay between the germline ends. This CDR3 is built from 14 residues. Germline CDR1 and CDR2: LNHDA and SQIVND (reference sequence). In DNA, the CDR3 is TGTGCCAGTAGCCTCCGTACGGTCACTCAGCCCCAGCATTTT. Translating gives CASSLRTVTQPQHF.

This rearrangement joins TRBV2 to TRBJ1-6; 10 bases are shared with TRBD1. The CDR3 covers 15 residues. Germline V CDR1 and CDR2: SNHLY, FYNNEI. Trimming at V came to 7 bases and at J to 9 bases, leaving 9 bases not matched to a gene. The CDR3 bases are TGTGCCAGCAATATTGACAGGGGGCTCGGTTCACCCCTCCACTTT. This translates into CASNIDRGLGSPLHF. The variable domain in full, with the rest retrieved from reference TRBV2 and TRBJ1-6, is EPEVTQTPSHQVTQMGQEVILRCVPISNHLYFYWYRQILGQKVEFLVSFYNNEISEKSEIFDDQFSVERPDGSNFTLKIRSTKLEDSAMYFCASNIDRGLGSPLHFGNGTRLTVT.

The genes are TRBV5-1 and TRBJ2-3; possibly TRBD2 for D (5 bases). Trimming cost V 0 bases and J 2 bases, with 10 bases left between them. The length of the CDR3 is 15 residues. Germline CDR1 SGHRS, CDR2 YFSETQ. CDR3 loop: CASSLERLDTDTQYF. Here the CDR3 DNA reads TGCGCCAGCAGCTTGGAGCGGCTCGACACAGATACGCAGTATTTT.

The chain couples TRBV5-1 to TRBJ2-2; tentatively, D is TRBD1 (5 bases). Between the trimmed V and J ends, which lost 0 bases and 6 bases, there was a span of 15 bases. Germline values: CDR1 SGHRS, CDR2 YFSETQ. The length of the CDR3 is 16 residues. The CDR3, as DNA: TGCGCCAGCAGCTTGGTGGTTGGGCAGGGCCCCGGGGAGCTGTTTTTT. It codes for CASSLVVGQGPGELFF.

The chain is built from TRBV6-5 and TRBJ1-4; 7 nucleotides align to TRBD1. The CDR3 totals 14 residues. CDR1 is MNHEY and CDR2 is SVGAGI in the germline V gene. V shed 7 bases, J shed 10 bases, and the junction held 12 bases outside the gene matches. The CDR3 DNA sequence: TGTGCCAGCAATGAAGCCGAGGACAGGCTAAAACTGTTTTTT. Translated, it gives CASNEAEDRLKLFF.

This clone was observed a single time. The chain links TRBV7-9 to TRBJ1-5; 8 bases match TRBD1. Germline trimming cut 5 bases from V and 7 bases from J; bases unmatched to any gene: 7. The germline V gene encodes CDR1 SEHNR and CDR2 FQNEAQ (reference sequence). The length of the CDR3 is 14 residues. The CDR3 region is CASSQGQVWQPQHF. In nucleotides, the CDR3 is TGTGCCAGCAGCCAGGGACAGGTTTGGCAGCCCCAGCATTTT.

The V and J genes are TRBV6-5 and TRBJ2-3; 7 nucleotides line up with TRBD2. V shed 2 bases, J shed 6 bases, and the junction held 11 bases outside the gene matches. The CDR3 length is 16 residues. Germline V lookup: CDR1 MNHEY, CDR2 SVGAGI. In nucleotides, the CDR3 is TGTGCCAGCAGTTACACGACTAGCTCCTTGGGGGATACGCAGTATTTT. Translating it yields CASSYTTSSLGDTQYF.

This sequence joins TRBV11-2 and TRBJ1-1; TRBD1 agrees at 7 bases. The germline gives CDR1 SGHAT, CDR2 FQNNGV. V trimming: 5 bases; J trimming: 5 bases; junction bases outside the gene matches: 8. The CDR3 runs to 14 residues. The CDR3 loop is CASSKRQGWTEAFF. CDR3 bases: TGTGCCAGCAGCAAACGACAGGGATGGACTGAAGCTTTCTTT.

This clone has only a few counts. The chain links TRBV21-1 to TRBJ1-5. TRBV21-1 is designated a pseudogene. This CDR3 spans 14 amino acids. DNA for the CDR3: TGTGCCAGCAGCACCAGGAGGGTTAATCAGCCCCAGCATTTT. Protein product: CASSTRRVNQPQHF.